This T cell receptor (beta chain) was captured by sequencing in a study of blood T cells in healthy people across ages. V lost 3 bases and J 2 bases, leaving 11 bases between the germline ends. CDR3 length: 15 amino acids. CDR1 and CDR2 (germline): SGDLS, YYNGEE. At least 6 million PBMCs were isolated per sample. Sample-barcoded 5' priming and a J-beta primer mix drove a second PCR of about 7 to 11 cycles. TCRdb fed the 5' RACE reads into MiXCR, producing one record per CDR3 protein. Of 380,000 or so distinct CDR3 sequences in the sample, roughly half are singletons; the top ten hold under 65%. The chain combines TRBV9 with TRBJ2-2; D might be TRBD1 (6 bases). This clonotype originated in a man in his sixties in good health. Sequences were obtained from blood. In nucleotides, the CDR3 is TGTGCCAGCAGCGCCCCCGGGACAAACACCGGGGAGCTGTTTTTT. Translation: CASSAPGTNTGELFF.